This entry lists 29 T cell receptor beta chains sequenced from one sample in a study of low-dose radiotherapy and immunotherapy resistance in tumors. TRAV- and TRBV-specific primers, spanning alpha and beta chains, primed first-strand cDNA. TCR amplification involved roughly 21 PCR cycles with a constant-region primer and V-primer adapter. MiXCR, applied by TCRdb to the reads, yields one record per CDR3 protein. The sample shows around 64,000 distinct CDR3 sequences, about 25% of them seen only once. Time point defined: before trial treatment. Sequencing used PBMCs, obtained before treatment. These receptors came from a male donor with rectosigmoid adenocarcinoma.

For this clonotype: Since a much larger clone is just one base distant, this may be a read error. The chain employs TRBV5-4 and TRBJ2-7; D perhaps matches TRBD2 (6 bases). The CDR3 consists of 15 residues. The germline V gene encodes CDR1 SGHNT and CDR2 YYREEE (reference sequence). V lost 6 bases and J lost 6, with 22 bases in between. As DNA, the CDR3 is TGTGCCAGCAACCCGGTGCGCGGGGAGAAGACCGAGCAGTACTTC. Its protein is CASNPVRGEKTEQYF.

The chain is built from TRBV11-1 and TRBJ2-2; D possibly corresponds to TRBD2 (6 bases). The CDR3 spans 15 residues. V lost 4 bases to trimming and J lost 6 bases, with 15 bases between them. The germline gives CDR1 SGHAT, CDR2 FQDESV (reference sequence). The CDR3 DNA reads as TGTGCCAGCAGCTACCGGGACTGGGGGTCCGGGGAGCTGTTTTTT. Its protein product is CASSYRDWGSGELFF.

This clonotype was seen ten or more times. This chain links TRBV5-4 with TRBJ2-2; unclear D gene. Germline CDR1 reads SGHNT; CDR2 reads YYREEE (reference sequence). The CDR3 has 13 amino acids. V lost 1 base and J 3 bases, leaving 4 bases between the germline ends. CDR3 residues: CASSLTDTGELFF. The CDR3 DNA reads as TGTGCCAGCAGCTTGACGGACACCGGGGAGCTGTTTTTT.

The sample holds many counts of this clonotype. This CDR3 is CASSLKGGTTVNIQYF. In nucleotides, the CDR3 is TGTGCCAGCAGCCTCAAGGGCGGGACAACGGTAAACATTCAGTACTTC. The gene calls are TRBV3-1 and TRBJ2-4; either TRBD1 or TRBD2 may supply D (6 bases each). Per germline, CDR1 LGHDT and CDR2 YNNKEL (reference sequence). The CDR3 length is 16 residues. Trimming removed 4 bases at V and 6 bases at J, with 19 bases between.

This clonotype showed up many times. The chain combines TRBV6-2 or TRBV6-3 with TRBJ2-3; TRBD1 agrees at 9 bases. Germline values: CDR1 MNHEY, CDR2 SVGEGT. The J segment lost 4 bases and the V segment lost 4 bases, leaving 9 bases of the junction unmatched. The length of the CDR3 is 16 residues. The CDR3 sequence is CASSSTGTGFPDTQYF. Here the CDR3 DNA reads TGTGCCAGCAGTTCCACCGGGACAGGGTTCCCAGATACGCAGTATTTT.

The chain uses TRBV12-3 or TRBV12-4 and TRBJ1-4, with 7 bases matching TRBD1. This CDR3 region has 14 residues. After removal of 3 bases from V and 5 bases from J, the junction contained 3 bases not matched to a gene. CDR3 residues: CASSFLQGNEKLFF. The DNA for the CDR3 is TGTGCCAGCAGTTTTTTACAGGGGAATGAAAAACTGTTTTTT.

V usage is TRBV6-5 and J usage is TRBJ2-2, with 8 bases fitting TRBD1. The CDR3 length is 18 residues. Germline values: CDR1 MNHEY, CDR2 SVGAGI. V trimming: 6 bases; J trimming: 0 bases; junction bases outside the gene matches: 12. The CDR3 nucleotides read TGTGCCAGCAGCAAACGTCGGACAGGGACCCCGAACACCGGGGAGCTGTTTTTT. Translation gives CASSKRRTGTPNTGELFF.

Ten or more counts support this clonotype. V is TRBV28 and J is TRBJ1-1; D unclear. The CDR3 sequence is 13 residues long. With 3 bases removed from V and 2 bases from J, the gap between germline ends came to 7 bases. CDR1 MDHEN and CDR2 SYDVKM come from the germline V gene. Here the CDR3 reads CASSFPANTEAFF. CDR3 DNA sequence: TGTGCCAGCAGTTTCCCGGCTAACACTGAAGCTTTCTTT.

J is TRBJ2-6 and V is TRBV15; 7 bases fit TRBD1. From germline, CDR1 is LNHNV and CDR2 YYDKDF (reference sequence). The J segment lost 2 bases and the V segment lost 1 base, leaving 2 bases of the junction unmatched. The length of the CDR3 is 16 residues. CDR3 region: CATSRAQGAGANVLTF. In nucleotides, the CDR3 is TGTGCCACCAGCAGAGCGCAGGGGGCTGGGGCCAACGTCCTGACTTTC.

This clonotype was counted at least ten times. The chain employs TRBV5-1 and TRBJ2-2; TRBD1 matches 9 bases. CDR3 size: 14 residues. The J segment lost 4 bases and the V segment lost 4 bases, leaving 2 bases of the junction unmatched. Germline V gives CDR1 SGHRS, CDR2 YFSETQ. The CDR3 region is CASSPTGGTGELFF. The CDR3 region has the DNA TGCGCCAGCAGCCCGACAGGGGGCACCGGGGAGCTGTTTTTT.

This clonotype was found many times. The chain couples TRBV4-2 to TRBJ2-1, with no clear D. The CDR3 extends over 13 amino acids. Germline loops: CDR1 LGHNA, CDR2 YNFKEQ. V was pared by 0 bases and J by 8 bases, with 8 bases between. CDR3 sequence reads: CASSQEARYEQFF. The CDR3 nucleotides read TGTGCCAGCAGCCAAGAAGCCCGATATGAGCAGTTCTTC.

By sample share, this clonotype is medium-sized. V and J are TRBV29-1 and TRBJ1-2, with a tentative D call TRBD1 (5 bases). The CDR3 extends over 15 amino acids. Germline lookup yields CDR1 SQVTM and CDR2 ANQGSEA. Trimming shortened V by 6 bases and J by 0 bases, and 17 bases separated the two germline ends. CDR3 region: CSVGTPASANYGYTF. CDR3 DNA sequence: TGCAGCGTCGGGACGCCCGCCTCAGCTAACTATGGCTACACCTTC.

For this clonotype: This probably arose from a read error, given a far larger clone one base away. The V and J genes are TRBV6-8 and TRBJ2-5, with 9 bases that match TRBD2. The CDR3 consists of 21 residues. Germline CDR1 MNHGY, CDR2 SAAAGT. The trim removed 6 bases at V and 11 bases at J, leaving 34 bases unmatched. The CDR3 protein is CASSQWGGANVAGAPYNEQYF. CDR3 DNA: TGTGCCAGCAGCCAGTGGGGGGGAGCAAACGTAGCGGGAGCACCCTACAATGAGCAGTACTTC.

This clonotype was counted ten times or more. The chain combines TRBV29-1 with TRBJ2-1; 8 positions match TRBD1. V lost 6 bases, J lost 6 bases, and 10 bases stayed unmatched. Germline V lookup: CDR1 SQVTM, CDR2 ANQGSEA. This CDR3 comprises 14 residues. The CDR3 DNA sequence: TGCAGCGTCGGCAGGGGGCTGGTGGGCAATGAGCAGTTCTTC. The encoded protein is CSVGRGLVGNEQFF.

Worth noting for this clonotype: With a far larger clone one base away, a read error is the likely cause. CDR3 loop: CASSLVSGGPSGELFF. The CDR3 DNA follows: TGTGCCAGCAGCTTAGTGTCGGGAGGGCCCAGCGGGGAGCTGTTTTTT. This chain joins TRBV7-9 and TRBJ2-2, with 8 bases lining up with TRBD2. Losses at the gene ends were 1 base for V and 7 bases for J; bases not matched to a gene: 8. Germline V gives CDR1 SEHNR, CDR2 FQNEAQ (reference sequence). The CDR3 covers 16 residues.

The table lists this clonotype with many counts. V usage is TRBV19 and J usage is TRBJ1-5; 7 bases agree with TRBD1. This CDR3 is built from 14 residues. From germline, CDR1 is LNHDA and CDR2 SQIVND (reference sequence). The trim removed 3 bases at V and 7 bases at J, leaving 6 bases unmatched. CDR3 coding DNA: TGTGCCAGTAGTATCCAGGGGGGCCGGCAGCCCCAGCATTTT. Its protein product is CASSIQGGRQPQHF.

Ten or more counts support this clonotype. This chain uses TRBV7-9 with TRBJ1-2; D is undetermined. Deletions cut 5 bases from V and 4 bases from J, with 11 bases between. The CDR3 length is 13 residues. Per germline, CDR1 SEHNR and CDR2 FQNEAQ (reference sequence). The CDR3 region is CASSRGLGYGYTF. Written as DNA, the CDR3 is TGTGCCAGCAGCCGAGGGCTGGGCTATGGCTACACCTTC.

The V and J genes are TRBV6-8 and TRBJ1-1; TRBD1 might be the D (5 bases). Germline V gene sequence: CDR1 MNHGY, CDR2 SAAAGT. This CDR3 spans 13 amino acids. V was clipped by 2 bases and J by 8 bases, with 12 bases between them. In nucleotides, the CDR3 is TGTGCCAGCAGTTACGCCAGGGTGGGGGAAGCTTTCTTT. Its protein product is CASSYARVGEAFF.

This clonotype was found many times. The rearrangement joins TRBV11-2 to TRBJ2-2; TRBD2 matches 8 bases. The CDR3 is 18 amino acids. Germline-derived CDR1 and CDR2 are SGHAT and FQNNGV. The junction had 10 bases not matched to a gene; V was cut back by 2 bases and J by 2 bases. The CDR3 DNA is TGTGCCAGCAGCTTAAGGGCGGCGGGACTAGGCAACACCGGGGAGCTGTTTTTT. Amino acid sequence: CASSLRAAGLGNTGELFF.

This clonotype was recorded at least ten times. The chain links TRBV7-9 to TRBJ2-5; the D gene could be TRBD1 or TRBD2 (6 bases each). CDR3 length: 12 residues. Germline CDR1 is SEHNR and CDR2 is FQNEAQ (reference sequence). Trimming took off 5 bases at V and 5 bases at J, with 9 bases between the two ends. The CDR3 protein is CASSRRGETQYF. The DNA for the CDR3 is TGTGCCAGCAGCCGGAGGGGGGAGACCCAGTACTTC.

Ten or more counts support this clonotype. This rearrangement joins TRBV6-2 or TRBV6-3 to TRBJ1-2; TRBD1 matches 8 bases. The CDR3 runs 13 residues. Trimming cost V 11 bases and J 7 bases; bases outside gene matches: 12. Germline CDR1 reads MNHEY; CDR2 reads SVGEGT. CDR3 coding DNA: TGTGCCTCCGGGACAGGACAAGTGGGTGGCTACACCTTC. The encoded protein is CASGTGQVGGYTF.

This clonotype was seen more than once but under ten times. The CDR3: CASSATGVEAFF. The CDR3 coding sequence is TGTGCCAGTAGCGCCACAGGGGTTGAAGCTTTCTTT. The chain employs TRBV19 and TRBJ1-1; 7 bases align to TRBD1. CDR1 is LNHDA and CDR2 is SQIVND in the germline V gene (reference sequence). V dropped 6 bases and J dropped 7; count of bases not matched to a gene: 5. This CDR3 has 12 residues.

Notes on this clonotype: This probably arose from a read error, given a far larger clone one base away. Written as DNA, the CDR3 is TGTGCCAGCGCCGGGACAGGGCTAGAGACCCAGTACTTC. Protein sequence: CASAGTGLETQYF. V usage is TRBV19 and J usage is TRBJ2-5, with TRBD1 matching over 9 bases. Germline CDR1 reads LNHDA; CDR2 reads SQIVND (reference sequence). V trimming: 9 bases; J trimming: 4 bases; junction bases outside the gene matches: 6. CDR3 length: 13 amino acids.

In its sample, this clonotype was seen many times. The chain joins TRBV5-8 to TRBJ2-1; 9 nucleotides line up with TRBD2. CDR3 length: 18 residues. Germline-derived CDR1 and CDR2 are SGHTS and YDEGEE. Trimming cost V 3 bases and J 0 bases; bases outside gene matches: 10. The CDR3 nucleotides read TGTGCCAGCAGCTCGCAGTGGACTAGCGCCCGCTCCTACAATGAGCAGTTCTTC. It yields the protein CASSSQWTSARSYNEQFF.

The table lists this clonotype with many counts. One end of the junction does not line up with germline, which may come from a read error. This chain joins TRBV20-1 and TRBJ1-5, with D unresolved. The CDR3 is made up of 13 amino acids. In germline, CDR1 is DFQATT, CDR2 SNEGSKA (reference sequence). The CDR3 spells CSAGDSRNQPQHF. The CDR3 region has the DNA TGCAGTGCTGGAGACTCGCGTAATCAGCCCCAGCATTTT.

This clonotype has ten or more counts. V is TRBV15 and J is TRBJ1-1, with D uncertain. This CDR3 is 12 amino acids long. CDR1 and CDR2 from the germline V gene are LNHNV and YYDKDF (reference sequence). V was shortened by 3 bases and J by 5 bases, with 7 bases between the two germline ends. CDR3 sequence reads: CATSRSGTEAFF. CDR3 sequence (DNA): TGTGCCACCAGCAGGAGCGGGACTGAAGCTTTCTTT.

The V call is TRBV6-2 or TRBV6-3, the J call TRBJ2-6; 11 nucleotides line up with TRBD2. This CDR3 is built from 19 residues. Trimming at V came to 5 bases and at J to 0 bases, leaving 9 bases not matched to a gene. Germline loops: CDR1 MNHEY, CDR2 SVGEGT. The CDR3 region is CASSEVSGGADSGANVLTF. DNA for the CDR3: TGTGCCAGCAGTGAGGTTAGCGGGGGGGCAGACTCTGGGGCCAACGTCCTGACTTTC.

The chain couples TRBV11-2 to TRBJ2-2, with 12 bases matching TRBD1. V gave up 2 bases and J gave up 4 bases; unmatched junction bases: 8. CDR1 and CDR2 (germline): SGHAT, FQNNGV. CDR3 length: 18 residues. The CDR3 loop is CASSLRGGDRGRTGELFF. The CDR3 region has the DNA TGTGCCAGCAGCTTAAGAGGAGGGGACAGGGGGCGCACCGGGGAGCTGTTTTTT.

The chain has TRBV18 and TRBJ2-1, with 8 bases lining up with TRBD2. With 2 bases clipped from V and 0 bases from J, the junction kept 6 bases outside the gene matches. The CDR3 loop spans 17 amino acids. The V gene's germline CDR1 is KGHSH and CDR2 LQKENI. CDR3 protein: CASSPTAGGSSYNEQFF. DNA of the CDR3: TGTGCCAGCTCACCAACGGCGGGAGGTAGCTCCTACAATGAGCAGTTCTTC.